The rows below give T cell receptor beta chains drawn from one sample of a study of blood T cell repertoires in COVID-19. Some clones are missing from TCRdb's copy, which holds only in-frame ones; the method was immunoSEQ multiplex PCR. In the table there are roughly 120,000 clones, over 75% of which are singletons. The sample taken for sequencing was peripheral blood. All receptors come from a woman in her forties or fifties with acute or convalescent COVID-19. CDR3s include the opening cysteine and the closing phenylalanine or tryptophan. The order of the fields is J gene, V gene, D gene, clone size, CDR3 DNA, CDR3 protein. The D gene is left open where the match is weak. Only part of the rows carry a size: once, few, many, or a class if the clone is expanded.

J: TRBJ1-2
V: TRBV5-4
D: TRBD1
size: NA
DNA: TGTGCCAGCAGCTTGGGGCGGGACAGGGTGTACACCTTC
CDR3: CASSLGRDRVYTF

J: TRBJ2-3
V: TRBV10-2
D: TRBD2
size: NA
DNA: TGCGCCAGCAGTGAAGCGGGGCCCGCCGGGCGCCATACGCAGTATTTT
CDR3: CASSEAGPAGRHTQYF

J: TRBJ1-2
V: TRBV5-1
D: NA
size: NA
DNA: TGCGCCAGCAGCTGGGCAGGCAGGGGTGGGGGCTACACCTTC
CDR3: CASSWAGRGGGYTF

J: TRBJ2-1
V: TRBV24-1
D: TRBD2
size: NA
DNA: TGTGCCACCAGTGACCCCCCTAGCGGGCGAAACAATGAGCAGTTCTTC
CDR3: CATSDPPSGRNNEQFF

J: TRBJ1-4
V: TRBV18
D: NA
size: NA
DNA: TGTGCCAGCTCACCACAGCAGGGCCCCGTCAATGAAAAACTGTTTTTT
CDR3: CASSPQQGPVNEKLFF

J: TRBJ2-5
V: TRBV3-1/TRBV3-2
D: NA
size: NA
DNA: TGTGCCAGCTCCCTCAGCGCGGGAAAGGGGGAGACCCAGTACTTC
CDR3: CASSLSAGKGETQYF

J: TRBJ1-4
V: TRBV19
D: NA
size: NA
DNA: TGTGCCAGTAGTCGGTGGACAGACTACGCAACTAATGAAAAACTGTTTTTT
CDR3: CASSRWTDYATNEKLFF

J: TRBJ1-5
V: TRBV28
D: TRBD1
size: NA
DNA: TGTGCCAGCAGTTTCCCTTTAATGGATGGACAGGGCGATCAGCCCCAGCATTTT
CDR3: CASSFPLMDGQGDQPQHF

J: TRBJ1-3
V: TRBV6-5
D: TRBD1
size: NA
DNA: TGTGCCACCAGAGGGATGGACAGGGAAGGAAACACCATATATTTT
CDR3: CATRGMDREGNTIYF

J: TRBJ1-2
V: TRBV7-6
D: NA
size: NA
DNA: TGTGCCAGCAGCTTAGACGGACAGAGCGGCTACACCTTC
CDR3: CASSLDGQSGYTF

J: TRBJ1-1
V: TRBV6-4
D: NA
size: NA
DNA: TGTGCCAGCAGATTAGAGCTGAACACTGAAGCTTTCTTT
CDR3: CASRLELNTEAFF

J: TRBJ1-1
V: TRBV5-1
D: NA
size: NA
DNA: TGCGCCAGCAGTCTGACCGGCGGTTCGGGCACTGAAGCTTTCTTT
CDR3: CASSLTGGSGTEAFF

J: TRBJ1-2
V: TRBV30
D: NA
size: NA
DNA: TGTGCCCATGGCGGGGCGGGCGGCTATGGCTACACCTTC
CDR3: CAHGGAGGYGYTF

J: TRBJ2-2
V: TRBV18
D: NA
size: once
DNA: TGTGCCAGCTCACCACTTGTCAGGGATAAGCTGTTTTTT
CDR3: CASSPLVRDKLFF

J: TRBJ1-5
V: TRBV19
D: NA
size: NA
DNA: TGTGCCAGTAGTCTTTCCGAGTGGAGCAATCAGCCCCAGCATTTT
CDR3: CASSLSEWSNQPQHF

J: TRBJ1-2
V: TRBV5-1
D: NA
size: once
DNA: TGCGCCAGCAGCAAAGACACGACCGTGGGCTACACCTTC
CDR3: CASSKDTTVGYTF

J: TRBJ2-3
V: TRBV5-6
D: TRBD1
size: NA
DNA: TGTGCCAGCAGGGGTAGACAGGGGGCGAGCACAGATACGCAGTATTTT
CDR3: CASRGRQGASTDTQYF

J: TRBJ1-4
V: TRBV5-6
D: TRBD1
size: NA
DNA: TGTGCCAGCAGCTTGGGACAGGGCGGGAAACTGTTTTTT
CDR3: CASSLGQGGKLFF

J: TRBJ2-7
V: TRBV7-9
D: NA
size: NA
DNA: TGTGCCAGCAGCTTCGGGATTTACTACGAGCAGTACTTC
CDR3: CASSFGIYYEQYF

J: TRBJ2-3
V: TRBV18
D: TRBD2
size: NA
DNA: TGTGCCAGCTCACCCTCCCTAGCGGGGGTCCTTGGAACAGATACGCAGTATTTT
CDR3: CASSPSLAGVLGTDTQYF

J: TRBJ1-5
V: TRBV3-1/TRBV3-2
D: TRBD1
size: NA
DNA: TGTGCCAGCAGCCAAGGAGGGGGCAGCAATCAGCCCCAGCATTTT
CDR3: CASSQGGGSNQPQHF

J: TRBJ1-2
V: TRBV18
D: NA
size: NA
DNA: TGTGCCAGCTCACCCCTCGAGGAACAGGGAAAAACCTTC
CDR3: CASSPLEEQGKTF

J: TRBJ1-1
V: TRBV19
D: NA
size: NA
DNA: TGTGCCAGTAGTATTAGGACCTCCGGGGCTGAAGCTTTCTTT
CDR3: CASSIRTSGAEAFF

J: TRBJ1-1
V: TRBV18
D: NA
size: NA
DNA: TGTGCCAGCTCACTAGAAGTGAACACTGAAGCTTTCTTT
CDR3: CASSLEVNTEAFF

J: TRBJ1-3
V: TRBV3-1/TRBV3-2
D: NA
size: NA
DNA: TGTGCCAGCAGCCAAGATGGCAGGCGCTCTGGAAACACCATATATTTT
CDR3: CASSQDGRRSGNTIYF

J: TRBJ1-1
V: TRBV10-3
D: TRBD1
size: NA
DNA: TGTGCCATCAGTGAGTCAAGAAGGAACAGGGGAATGAACACTGAAGCTTTCTTT
CDR3: CAISESRRNRGMNTEAFF

J: TRBJ1-6
V: TRBV5-1
D: NA
size: NA
DNA: TGCGCCAGCAGCCTGGACGGACTTAATTCACCCCTCCACTTT
CDR3: CASSLDGLNSPLHF

J: TRBJ2-7
V: TRBV10-3
D: NA
size: once
DNA: TGTGCCATCTCCGACAGAGCCTACGAGCAGTACTTC
CDR3: CAISDRAYEQYF